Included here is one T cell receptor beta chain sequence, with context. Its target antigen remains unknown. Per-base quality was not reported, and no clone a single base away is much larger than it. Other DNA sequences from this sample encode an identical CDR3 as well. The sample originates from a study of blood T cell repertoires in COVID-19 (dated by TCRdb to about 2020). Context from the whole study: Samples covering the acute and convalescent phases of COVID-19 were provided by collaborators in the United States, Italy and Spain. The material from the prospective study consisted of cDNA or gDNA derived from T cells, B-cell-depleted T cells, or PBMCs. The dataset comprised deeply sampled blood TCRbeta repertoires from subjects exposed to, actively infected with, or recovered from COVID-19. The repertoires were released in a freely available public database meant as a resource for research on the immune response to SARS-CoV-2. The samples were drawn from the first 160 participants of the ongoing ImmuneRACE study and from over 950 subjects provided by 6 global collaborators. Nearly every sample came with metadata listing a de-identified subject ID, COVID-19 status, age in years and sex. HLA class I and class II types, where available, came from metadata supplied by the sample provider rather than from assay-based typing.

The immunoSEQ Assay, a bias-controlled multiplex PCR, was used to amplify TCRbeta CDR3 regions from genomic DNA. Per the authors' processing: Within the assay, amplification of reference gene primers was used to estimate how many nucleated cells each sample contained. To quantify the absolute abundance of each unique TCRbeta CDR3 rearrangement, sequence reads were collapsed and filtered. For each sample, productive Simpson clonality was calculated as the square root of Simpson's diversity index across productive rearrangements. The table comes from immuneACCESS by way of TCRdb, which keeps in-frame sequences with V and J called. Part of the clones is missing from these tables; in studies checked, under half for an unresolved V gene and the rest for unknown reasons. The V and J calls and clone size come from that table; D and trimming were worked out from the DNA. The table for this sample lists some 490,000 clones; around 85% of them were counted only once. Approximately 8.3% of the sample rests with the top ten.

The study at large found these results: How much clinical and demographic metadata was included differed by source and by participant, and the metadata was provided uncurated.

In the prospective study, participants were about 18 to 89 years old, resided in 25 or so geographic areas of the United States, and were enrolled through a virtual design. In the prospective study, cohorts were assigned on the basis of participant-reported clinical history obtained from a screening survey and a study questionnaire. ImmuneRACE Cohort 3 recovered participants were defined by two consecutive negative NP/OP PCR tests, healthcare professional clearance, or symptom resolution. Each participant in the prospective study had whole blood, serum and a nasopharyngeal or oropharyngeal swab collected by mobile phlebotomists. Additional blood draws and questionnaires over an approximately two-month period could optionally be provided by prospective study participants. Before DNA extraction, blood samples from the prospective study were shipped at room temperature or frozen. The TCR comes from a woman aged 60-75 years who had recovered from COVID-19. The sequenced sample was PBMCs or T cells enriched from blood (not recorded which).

Read as DNA, the sequence is TGTGCCAGTAGAAGGCAGGGGAACACCGGGGAGCTGTTTTTT. This sequence encodes CASRRQGNTGELFF. The chain is encoded by TRBV19 joined to TRBJ2-2; possibly the D gene is TRBD1, per 5 matching bases. In the germline V gene (reference sequence), CDR1 corresponds to LNHDA and CDR2 to SQIVND. CDR3 length: 14 amino acids, cysteine to phenylalanine. This entry keeps only the CDR3 DNA: 42 bases, framed from base 1. Trimming costs V 6 bases and J 1 base, and their ends lie 9 bases apart. With the portions outside the CDR3 filled from the reference TRBV19 and TRBJ2-2 genes, the complete variable region becomes DGGITQSPKYLFRKEGQNVTLSCEQNLNHDAMYWYRQDPGQGLRLIYYSQIVNDFQKGDIAEGYSVSREKKESFPLTVTSAQKNPTAFYLCASRRQGNTGELFFGEGSRLTVL.